These 14 T cell receptor beta chains were all obtained from the same sample, sequenced in a study of T cells in Graves' hyperthyroidism and ophthalmopathy (dated by TCRdb to about 2019). The receptor library was made with multiplex PCR. Sequenced using an Illumina HiSeq 2000. TCR beta CDR3 regions were amplified from RNA transcripts. A first-round RT-PCR of the TCR CDR3 used the HTBI primer set with the Qiagen OneStep RT-PCR kit. The public reads were run again by TCRdb, first through fastp at Q25 and then through MiXCR, and only productive beta chains were kept. Each entry merges the rows of one CDR3 protein and shows their most common DNA and genes. In all, the sample holds 300,000 to 450,000 distinct CDR3 sequences, and roughly 14% of those were seen once. The ten largest clones add up to 20% of the sample. Sequences were obtained from blood. The source is a woman aged 30 to 39 with Graves' ophthalmopathy.

This clonotype was detected a few times. The chain links TRBV7-6 to TRBJ2-7; D possibly uses TRBD1 or TRBD2 (5 bases each). The germline CDR1 and CDR2 sequences are SGHVS and FNYEAQ. The V and J ends lost 4 bases and 6 bases respectively, with 22 bases between them. This CDR3 comprises 16 residues. The CDR3 nucleotides read TGTGCCAGCAGCTCAACGACGGGACCTCCGGGACGCGAGCAGTACTTC. Translating gives CASSSTTGPPGREQYF.

This clonotype was seen many times. V gene TRBV5-1 combines with J gene TRBJ2-3; D is unclear. CDR3 length: 13 amino acids. V was clipped by 3 bases and J by 0 bases, with 5 bases between them. Germline CDR1 and CDR2: SGHRS and YFSETQ. CDR3 region: CASSSTSTDTQYF. In DNA, the CDR3 is TGCGCCAGCAGCTCAACTAGCACAGATACGCAGTATTTT.

At least ten counts were recorded for this clonotype. This rearrangement joins TRBV2 to TRBJ2-7; tentatively, D is TRBD1 or TRBD2 (6 bases each). Germline assignment: CDR1 SNHLY and CDR2 FYNNEI. The CDR3 has 18 residues. V was cut by 6 bases and J by 6 bases, with 30 bases left in between. CDR3 residues: CASRRLRQKGGHLCEQYF. As DNA, the CDR3 is TGTGCCAGCAGACGATTGCGCCAAAAGGGGGGTCACCTCTGCGAGCAGTACTTC.

This clonotype was seen ten or more times. The genes are TRBV28 and TRBJ2-3, with a weak D call TRBD2 (7 bases). This CDR3 spans 16 amino acids. Trimming pared 5 bases from V and 3 bases from J, leaving 18 bases between. Germline CDR1 and CDR2: MDHEN and SYDVKM. The CDR3: CASSPRGGARTDTQYF. CDR3 coding DNA: TGTGCCAGCAGTCCTCGTGGGGGGGCTAGGACAGATACGCAGTATTTT.

A few counts support this clonotype. V is TRBV14 and J is TRBJ1-1; no definite D call. Germline assignment: CDR1 SGHDN and CDR2 FVKESK. This CDR3 is 13 amino acids long. The ends were cut back, 6 bases at V and 6 bases at J, with 14 bases in the middle. CDR3 amino acids: CASSKTGSPEAFF. The DNA of the CDR3 is TGTGCCAGCAGTAAGACGGGCTCCCCTGAAGCTTTCTTT. The full variable domain, with the rest looked up from reference TRBV14 and TRBJ1-1, is EAGVTQFPSHSVIEKGQTVTLRCDPISGHDNLYWYRRVMGKEIKFLLHFVKESKQDESGMPNNRFLAERTGGTYSTLKVQPAELEDSGVYFCASSKTGSPEAFFGQGTRLTVV.

This clonotype was picked up many times. DNA for the CDR3: TGTGCCAGCAGCTTGGACGAAGGGGGCTACGAGCAGTACTTC. This codes for CASSLDEGGYEQYF. This chain connects TRBV5-5 to TRBJ2-7; possible D gene TRBD1, 6 bases. Germline V gene data show CDR1 as SGHKS and CDR2 as YYEKEE (reference sequence). The CDR3 is made up of 14 amino acids. V dropped 0 bases and J dropped 3 bases, with 10 bases sitting between them.

The chain links TRBV30 to TRBJ1-2; 9 bases line up with TRBD1. Germline CDR1 is GTSNPN and CDR2 is SVGIG (reference sequence). This CDR3 contains 13 residues. J lost 7 bases, V lost 0 bases, and 3 bases had no gene match. CDR3 amino acids: CAWSVTGGGGYTF. In DNA, the CDR3 is TGTGCCTGGAGTGTGACAGGGGGAGGTGGCTACACCTTC.

Only a few counts were recorded for this clonotype. The J gene is TRBJ1-6, the V gene TRBV20-1; D remains unclear. This CDR3 has 14 residues. Germline-derived CDR1 and CDR2 are DFQATT and SNEGSKA (reference sequence). V was clipped by 6 bases and J by 7 bases, with 16 bases between them. The DNA of the CDR3 is TGCAGTGCCTCTCCGACGGATACAAATTCACCCCTCCACTTT. This encodes CSASPTDTNSPLHF.

This clonotype showed up many times. The chain combines TRBV7-9 with TRBJ2-1; D is undetermined. The CDR3 covers 18 residues. Trimming shortened V by 1 base and J by 0 bases, and 16 bases separated the two germline ends. Germline V lookup: CDR1 SEHNR, CDR2 FQNEAQ (reference sequence). The chain's CDR3 is CASSLVFMGSSSYNEQFF. CDR3 coding DNA: TGTGCCAGCAGCTTAGTTTTTATGGGGTCGAGCTCCTACAATGAGCAGTTCTTC.

This clonotype was detected many times. This rearrangement joins TRBV7-3 to TRBJ2-2, with a possible D match to TRBD1 (6 bases). The CDR3 contains 18 residues. Trimming removed 2 bases at V and 0 bases at J, with 16 bases between. Germline V CDR1 and CDR2: SGHTA, FQGTGA. The CDR3 nucleotides read TGTGCCAGCAGCTTAGATCCCCCCGGACAGCCGAACACCGGGGAGCTGTTTTTT. The encoded protein is CASSLDPPGQPNTGELFF.

At least ten counts were recorded for this clonotype. The CDR3 sequence is CASSSDTSVPLHF. The CDR3 bases are TGTGCCAGCAGTTCGGACACCTCAGTCCCCCTCCACTTT. The rearrangement uses TRBV28 and TRBJ1-6; possibly TRBD1 for D (5 bases). Germline CDR1 is MDHEN and CDR2 is SYDVKM. This CDR3 is built from 13 residues. Trimming removed 4 bases from V and 13 bases from J, with 14 bases in between.

As for this clonotype: Germline and junction disagree at one end, which may indicate a read error. The chain carries TRBV10-3 and TRBJ2-2, with 7 bases fitting TRBD1. The germline V gene encodes CDR1 ENHRY and CDR2 SYGVKD. The CDR3 length is 14 residues. This CDR3 reads CAIKGDRDTGELLF. The CDR3 bases are TGTGCCATCAAGGGAGACAGGGACACCGGGGAGCTGCTTTTT.

This clonotype was found many times. This sequence joins TRBV7-3 and TRBJ2-5; 11 bases agree with TRBD2. From germline, CDR1 is SGHTA and CDR2 FQGTGA. J gave up 1 base and V 3 bases, and 7 bases lay outside the gene matches. This CDR3 comprises 17 residues. CDR3 residues: CASSLFSGTSGQETQYF. CDR3 coding DNA: TGTGCCAGCAGCTTGTTCTCCGGGACTAGCGGCCAAGAGACCCAGTACTTC.

This clonotype was detected many times. The V gene is TRBV27, the J gene TRBJ2-1; possibly TRBD1 for D (7 bases). The CDR3 runs to 15 residues. Germline lookup yields CDR1 MNHEY and CDR2 SMNVEV (reference sequence). The V gene lost 10 bases and the J gene lost 6 bases, with 22 bases spanning the gap. Written as DNA, the CDR3 is TGTGCCACGCAAACTCGACAGGGAGGTGGCAATGAGCAGTTCTTC. Protein: CATQTRQGGGNEQFF.